This T cell receptor (beta chain) originates from a study of blood T cell repertoires in COVID-19. CDR1 and CDR2 (germline): LGHDT, YNNKEL (reference sequence). This CDR3 has 15 residues. J gave up 5 bases and V 4 bases, and 2 bases lay outside the gene matches. Everyone who took part was roughly 18 to 90 years old, and they came from 24 US areas. Recovery among Cohort 3 donors was established by two negative PCRs, clearance, or symptom resolution. In the study's own analysis: Amplification of reference gene primers provided the estimated nucleated cell counts. Using immunoSEQ multiplex PCR, the repertoire was profiled, and TCRdb retains in-frame clones only, with some absent. The V and J calls and the clone size are those of that table, but D and trimming were determined from the DNA. The sample includes around 300,000 clones, roughly 91% of them seen just once.

Sequencing input: PBMCs or T cells enriched from blood (not recorded which). The V call is TRBV3-1 (or the pseudogene TRBV3-2), the J call TRBJ2-1, with TRBD2 matching 13 bases. The TCR originated in a woman in her sixties who had recovered from COVID-19. DNA of the CDR3: TGTGCCAGCAGCCGGACTAGCGGGGGAGACAATGAGCAGTTCTTC. Protein product: CASSRTSGGDNEQFF.